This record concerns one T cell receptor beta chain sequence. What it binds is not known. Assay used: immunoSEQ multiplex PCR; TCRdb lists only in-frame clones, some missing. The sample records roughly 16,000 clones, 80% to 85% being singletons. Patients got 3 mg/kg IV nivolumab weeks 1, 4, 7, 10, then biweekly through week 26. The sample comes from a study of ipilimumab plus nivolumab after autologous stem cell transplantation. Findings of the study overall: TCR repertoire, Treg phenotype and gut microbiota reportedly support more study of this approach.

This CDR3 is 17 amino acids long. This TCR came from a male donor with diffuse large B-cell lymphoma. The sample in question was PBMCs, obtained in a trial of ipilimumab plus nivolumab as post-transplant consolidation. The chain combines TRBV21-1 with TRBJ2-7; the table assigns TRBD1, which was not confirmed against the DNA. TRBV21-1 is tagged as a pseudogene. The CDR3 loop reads CASSPSIGGQGAREQYF. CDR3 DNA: TGTGCCAGCAGCCCCTCGATTGGAGGACAGGGGGCGAGGGAGCAGTACTTC.